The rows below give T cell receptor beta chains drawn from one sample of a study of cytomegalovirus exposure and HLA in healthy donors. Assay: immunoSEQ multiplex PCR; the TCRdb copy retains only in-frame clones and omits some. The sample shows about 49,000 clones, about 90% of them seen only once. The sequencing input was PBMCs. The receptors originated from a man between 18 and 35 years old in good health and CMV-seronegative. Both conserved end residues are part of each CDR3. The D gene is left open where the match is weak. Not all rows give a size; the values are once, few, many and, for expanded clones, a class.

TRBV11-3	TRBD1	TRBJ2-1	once	CASSPGGPFGGDEQFF	TGTGCCAGCAGCCCAGGGGGCCCTTTCGGGGGCGATGAGCAGTTCTTC
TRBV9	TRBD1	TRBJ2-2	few	CASSNPGGTDNTGELFF	TGTGCCAGCAGCAACCCCGGTGGGACAGACAACACCGGGGAGCTGTTTTTT
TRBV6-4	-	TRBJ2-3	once	CASSDTNRGTDTQYF	TGTGCCAGCAGTGACACCAACCGAGGCACAGATACGCAGTATTTT
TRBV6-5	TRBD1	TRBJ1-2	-	CASRPADRGKGGYTF	TGTGCCAGCAGACCCGCAGACAGGGGAAAGGGCGGCTACACCTTC
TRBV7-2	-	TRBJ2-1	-	CASSRSRDYNEQFF	TGTGCCAGCAGCCGATCCCGGGACTACAATGAGCAGTTCTTC
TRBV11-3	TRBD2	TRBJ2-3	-	CASSISGSMNTQYF	TGTGCCAGCAGTATCAGCGGGAGTATGAATACGCAGTATTTT
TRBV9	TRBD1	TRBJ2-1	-	CASSGQGAPYNEQFF	TGTGCCAGCAGCGGACAGGGGGCCCCCTACAATGAGCAGTTCTTC
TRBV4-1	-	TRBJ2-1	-	CASSPPGSSYNEQFF	TGCGCCAGCAGCCCCCCAGGCAGCTCCTACAATGAGCAGTTCTTC
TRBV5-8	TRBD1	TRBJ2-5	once	CASSLGDRRLQETQYF	TGTGCCAGCAGCTTGGGGGACAGGCGCCTCCAAGAGACCCAGTACTTC
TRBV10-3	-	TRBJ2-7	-	CAISEVGSEQYF	TGTGCCATCAGTGAGGTCGGGAGCGAGCAGTACTTC
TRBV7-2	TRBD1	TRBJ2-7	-	CASTEPGQGLQQYF	TGTGCCAGCACCGAACCGGGACAGGGGTTGCAGCAGTACTTC
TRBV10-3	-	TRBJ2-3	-	CAIKPGLPGHTQYF	TGTGCCATCAAGCCGGGACTCCCGGGGCATACGCAGTATTTT
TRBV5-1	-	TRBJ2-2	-	CASSLAGNTGELFF	TGCGCCAGCAGCTTGGCAGGGAACACCGGGGAGCTGTTTTTT
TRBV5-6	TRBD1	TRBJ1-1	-	CASSAVRDRGPGNTEAFF	TGTGCCAGCAGCGCTGTCCGGGACAGGGGGCCCGGGAACACTGAAGCTTTCTTT
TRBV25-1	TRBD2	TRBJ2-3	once	CASSEMRGASDTQYF	TGTGCCAGCAGTGAGATGCGGGGGGCGTCAGATACGCAGTATTTT
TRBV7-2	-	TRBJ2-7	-	CASSISRDSSYEQYF	TGTGCCAGCAGCATAAGCCGGGACTCCTCCTACGAGCAGTACTTC
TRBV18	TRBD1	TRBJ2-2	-	CASSPGTGVNTGELFF	TGTGCCAGCTCACCGGGGACAGGGGTGAACACCGGGGAGCTGTTTTTT
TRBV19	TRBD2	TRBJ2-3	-	CASSYLAGRGTDTQYF	TGTGCCAGTAGTTACTTAGCGGGGAGGGGCACAGATACGCAGTATTTT
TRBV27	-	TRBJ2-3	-	CASSSSPAAADTQYF	TGTGCCAGCAGTTCATCCCCGGCAGCGGCAGATACGCAGTATTTT
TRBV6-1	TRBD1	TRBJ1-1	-	CASQVTGITGQKAFF	TGTGCCAGCCAGGTCACGGGGATAACGGGACAGAAAGCTTTCTTT
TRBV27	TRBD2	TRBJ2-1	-	CATLAGYNEQFF	TGTGCCACCCTAGCGGGTTACAATGAGCAGTTCTTC
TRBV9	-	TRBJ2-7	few	CASAQRPTSYEQYF	TGTGCCAGCGCCCAGCGGCCAACCTCCTACGAGCAGTACTTC
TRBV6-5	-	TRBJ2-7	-	CASSYSLADHYEQYF	TGTGCCAGCAGTTACAGTCTAGCAGATCACTACGAGCAGTACTTC
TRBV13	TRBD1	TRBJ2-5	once	CASSAEGGSAFQETQYF	TGTGCCAGCAGCGCGGAAGGGGGCAGCGCTTTCCAAGAGACCCAGTACTTC
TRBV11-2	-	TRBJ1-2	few	CASSPTGDYGYTF	TGTGCCAGCAGCCCGACGGGAGATTATGGCTACACCTTC
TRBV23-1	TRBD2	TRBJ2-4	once	CASSQASGSGTKNIQYF	TGCGCCAGCAGTCAGGCTAGCGGGAGTGGTACCAAAAACATTCAGTACTTC
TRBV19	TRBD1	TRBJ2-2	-	CASSMGQGDTGELFF	TGTGCCAGTAGTATGGGACAGGGGGACACCGGGGAGCTGTTTTTT
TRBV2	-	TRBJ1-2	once	CASSESQGYGYTF	TGTGCCAGCAGTGAAAGCCAGGGGTATGGCTACACCTTC
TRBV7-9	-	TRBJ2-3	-	CASSLRRGGGSTDTQYF	TGTGCCAGCAGCTTGCGTAGGGGAGGGGGAAGCACAGATACGCAGTATTTT
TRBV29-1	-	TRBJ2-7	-	CSVEDLRGSYEQYF	TGCAGCGTTGAAGATCTCAGGGGTTCCTACGAGCAGTACTTC
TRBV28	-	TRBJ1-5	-	CASSAGPGKSNQPQHF	TGTGCCAGCAGTGCTGGACCGGGAAAGAGCAATCAGCCCCAGCATTTT
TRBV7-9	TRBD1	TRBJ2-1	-	CASSSRQGDPTAQGNEQFF	TGTGCCAGCAGCTCCCGACAGGGGGATCCTACGGCCCAGGGCAATGAGCAGTTCTTC
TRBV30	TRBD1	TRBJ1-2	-	CAWTRDRGYGYTF	TGTGCCTGGACCCGGGACAGAGGCTATGGCTACACCTTC